This TCR beta chain comes out of a study of graft-versus-host responses after intestinal transplantation. Overall study results and limits: Some GvH clones appeared in ileal mucosa or blood before recipient bone marrow. Graft-donor T cell macrochimerism coincided with high graft-versus-host to host-versus-graft clonal ratios in allografts.

Clones were sequenced by immunoSEQ multiplex PCR, and TCRdb holds only the in-frame ones, with some missing. There are more than 65,000 clones in the sample; over 85% occur only once, and approximately 0.5% lies in the top ten. Concerning this clone itself: Its target is unknown.

This receptor was obtained from a human donor who received an intestinal transplant. The material sequenced was unstimulated CD8+ T cells sorted from spleen or lymph node cells, taken before intestinal transplant.

Here the CDR3 reads CASSFGQLAGDSKNIQYF. The CDR3 region has the DNA TGTGCCAGCAGCTTCGGTCAATTAGCGGGTGATTCCAAAAACATTCAGTACTTC. V gene TRBV7-8 combines with J gene TRBJ2-4, with 7 bases fitting TRBD2. V trimming: 3 bases; J trimming: 2 bases; junction bases outside the gene matches: 13. Germline V CDR1 and CDR2: SGHVS, FQNEAQ. The CDR3 consists of 18 residues. Variable domain in full (rest from reference TRBV7-8 and TRBJ2-4): GAGVSQSPRYKVAKRGQDVALRCDPISGHVSLFWYQQALGQGPEFLTYFQNEAQLDKSGLPSDRFFAERPEGSVSTLKIQRTQQEDSAVYLCASSFGQLAGDSKNIQYFGAGTRLSVL.